The rows below give T cell receptor beta chains drawn from one sample of a study of cytomegalovirus exposure and HLA in healthy donors. TCRdb's copy holds only in-frame clones and misses some; the assay was immunoSEQ multiplex PCR. The sample holds around 70,000 clones, roughly 70% seen once. Sequencing was carried out using PBMCs. These receptors were obtained from a man in his 70s in good health and CMV-seronegative. The CDR3 runs from the conserved cysteine through the conserved F or W. The D gene is left open where the match is weak. Size is omitted from some rows. Given values are once, few, many or a class for expanded clones.

V	D	J	size	CDR3	DNA
TRBV7-2	TRBD1	TRBJ2-3	-	CASSGRTGVADTQYF	TGTGCCAGCAGCGGCCGGACAGGGGTGGCAGATACGCAGTATTTT
TRBV6-1	TRBD1	TRBJ1-5	-	CASSESTGEPQHF	TGTGCCAGCAGTGAGTCTACAGGGGAGCCCCAGCATTTT
TRBV30	-	TRBJ1-3	-	CAWSAGTSGNTIYF	TGTGCCTGGAGCGCCGGGACATCTGGAAACACCATATATTTT
TRBV15	-	TRBJ1-4	-	CATSRDRVRPNEKLFF	TGTGCCACCAGCAGAGACAGGGTTAGACCTAATGAAAAACTGTTTTTT
TRBV9	-	TRBJ2-3	-	CASSVEGRADTQYF	TGTGCCAGCAGCGTAGAAGGGCGGGCAGATACGCAGTATTTT
TRBV6-5	TRBD2	TRBJ2-3	-	CASSLSGRRADTQYF	TGTGCCAGCAGTCTTAGCGGGAGGAGAGCAGATACGCAGTATTTT
TRBV9	TRBD2	TRBJ2-3	-	CASSVSLAGTDTQYF	TGTGCCAGCAGCGTAAGTCTAGCGGGAACAGATACGCAGTATTTT
TRBV4-1	TRBD1	TRBJ2-3	once	CASSQDPGQGIFGTDTQYF	TGCGCCAGCAGCCAAGACCCGGGACAGGGGATTTTTGGCACAGATACGCAGTATTTT
TRBV9	-	TRBJ2-2	-	CASSPSITGELFF	TGTGCCAGCAGCCCTAGCATCACCGGGGAGCTGTTTTTT
TRBV28	TRBD1	TRBJ1-3	-	CASSSPGQDRGTIYF	TGTGCCAGCAGCTCACCGGGACAGGATCGTGGCACCATATATTTT
TRBV7-2	TRBD1	TRBJ2-5	once	CASSLEQGREETQYF	TGTGCCAGCAGCTTAGAACAGGGGCGGGAAGAGACCCAGTACTTC
TRBV7-2	-	TRBJ1-4	-	CASTSGTLRNEKLFF	TGTGCCAGCACCTCAGGGACTTTGAGAAATGAAAAACTGTTTTTT
TRBV7-9	-	TRBJ1-4	-	CASSPSRVRVGEKLFF	TGTGCCAGCAGTCCCTCCAGGGTCCGGGTAGGCGAAAAACTGTTTTTT
TRBV9	TRBD2	TRBJ2-1	-	CASSVAGGPYNEQFF	TGTGCCAGCAGCGTAGCGGGAGGGCCCTACAATGAGCAGTTCTTC
TRBV27	TRBD1	TRBJ2-7	-	CASSRLTGAPYEQYF	TGTGCCAGCAGTCGATTGACAGGGGCCCCCTACGAGCAGTACTTC
TRBV2	TRBD1	TRBJ2-4	few	CATGPETGASNIQYF	TGTGCCACCGGACCGGAGACAGGGGCGTCAAACATTCAGTACTTC
TRBV7-2	TRBD1	TRBJ2-1	-	CASTTGTGSANEQFF	TGTGCCAGCACCACAGGGACAGGATCAGCCAATGAGCAGTTCTTC
TRBV7-2	-	TRBJ2-4	-	CASSLRTTRVHF	TGTGCCAGCAGCTTAAGGACTACGAGGGTGCACTTC
TRBV2	-	TRBJ2-5	-	CASSERPPGWETQYF	TGTGCCAGCAGTGAGAGGCCGCCCGGGTGGGAGACCCAGTACTTC
TRBV27	TRBD1	TRBJ1-2	-	CASSPRQGANYGYTF	TGTGCCAGCAGCCCCAGACAGGGAGCTAACTATGGCTACACCTTC
TRBV4-1	-	TRBJ2-1	-	CASSQAPSRGYEQFF	TGCGCCAGCAGCCAAGCCCCTTCTAGGGGGTATGAGCAGTTCTTC
TRBV14	-	TRBJ2-2	-	CASSQVLTGELFF	TGTGCCAGCAGCCAAGTTCTCACCGGGGAGCTGTTTTTT
TRBV7-8	TRBD1	TRBJ1-5	-	CASSPGQAEYQPQHF	TGTGCCAGCAGCCCTGGACAGGCCGAATATCAGCCCCAGCATTTT
TRBV13	-	TRBJ1-4	-	CASSLKRGSREKLFF	TGTGCCAGCAGCTTAAAGAGAGGTTCAAGGGAAAAACTGTTTTTT
TRBV29-1	TRBD1	TRBJ2-7	-	CSAQGAGYEQYF	TGCAGCGCACAGGGGGCGGGTTACGAGCAGTACTTC
TRBV5-6	TRBD1	TRBJ2-1	once	CASSLRGTAREQFF	TGTGCCAGCAGCCTGAGGGGGACAGCCCGTGAGCAGTTCTTC
TRBV2	-	TRBJ2-1	-	CATRGSSEQFF	TGTGCCACCCGAGGTTCCAGTGAGCAGTTCTTC
TRBV6-6	-	TRBJ2-7	-	CASSSYGSYEQYF	TGTGCCAGCAGCTCCTATGGCTCCTACGAGCAGTACTTC
TRBV30	TRBD1	TRBJ1-5	-	CAWSRTGGNQPQHF	TGTGCCTGGAGTCGGACAGGGGGGAATCAGCCCCAGCATTTT
TRBV5-1	-	TRBJ1-1	-	CASSLGHSNTEAFF	TGCGCCAGCAGCTTAGGACACTCGAACACTGAAGCTTTCTTT
TRBV5-4	-	TRBJ2-2	-	CASSFDGSLLGELFF	TGTGCCAGCAGCTTCGACGGGAGTCTACTCGGGGAGCTGTTTTTT
TRBV18	-	TRBJ1-6	-	CASSPESGNSPLHF	TGTGCCAGCTCACCAGAATCAGGGAATTCACCCCTCCACTTT
TRBV2	TRBD2	TRBJ2-7	-	CASRGGGGIYEQYF	TGTGCCAGCAGGGGGGGCGGGGGGATCTACGAGCAGTACTTC
TRBV7-7	-	TRBJ2-5	-	CASSLGLEETQYF	TGTGCTAGCAGCCTAGGACTGGAAGAGACCCAGTACTTC
TRBV5-6	-	TRBJ1-5	-	CASSSLSEPQHF	TGTGCCAGCAGTTCCCTATCTGAGCCCCAGCATTTT
TRBV4-1	TRBD1	TRBJ1-3	-	CASTPGQGAGNTIYF	TGCGCCAGCACCCCGGGACAGGGGGCTGGAAACACCATATATTTT
TRBV6-4	TRBD2	TRBJ2-3	once	CASLAGGWDTQYF	TGTGCCAGTTTAGCGGGAGGTTGGGATACGCAGTATTTT
TRBV6-4	-	TRBJ1-1	-	CASTPSRGSTEAFF	TGTGCCAGCACCCCCTCGCGGGGATCCACTGAAGCTTTCTTT
TRBV18	TRBD1	TRBJ1-1	-	CASSGQGGGMNTEAFF	TGTGCCAGCTCAGGACAGGGCGGGGGTATGAACACTGAAGCTTTCTTT
TRBV7-9	TRBD1	TRBJ1-1	-	CASSSQGRLAFF	TGTGCCAGCAGCTCACAGGGGCGGTTGGCTTTCTTT
TRBV5-1	-	TRBJ2-2	-	CASSPTTGSAGELFF	TGCGCCAGCAGTCCTACTACAGGGTCAGCCGGGGAGCTGTTTTTT
TRBV10-2	-	TRBJ1-2	-	CASSESQGHGYTF	TGCGCCAGCAGTGAGTCTCAGGGCCATGGCTACACCTTC
TRBV19	-	TRBJ1-5	few	CASSLMTGYYSNQPQHF	TGTGCCAGTAGTTTAATGACAGGCTATTATAGCAATCAGCCCCAGCATTTT
TRBV7-9	TRBD1	TRBJ1-2	-	CASLPQGLDYGYTF	TGTGCCAGCCTCCCACAGGGGCTGGACTATGGCTACACCTTC
TRBV9	TRBD2	TRBJ2-7	-	CASSAAPSGSSEQYF	TGTGCCAGCAGCGCAGCCCCTAGCGGGAGTAGCGAGCAGTACTTC
TRBV7-9	TRBD1	TRBJ2-2	-	CASSFEGAQNTGELFF	TGTGCCAGCAGCTTTGAGGGGGCTCAGAACACCGGGGAGCTGTTTTTT
TRBV30	TRBD2	TRBJ2-7	few	CAWSSGGSSYEQYF	TGTGCCTGGAGTAGCGGGGGGAGCTCCTACGAGCAGTACTTC
TRBV7-9	-	TRBJ1-3	-	CASSLVGAGNTIYF	TGTGCCAGCAGCTTAGTCGGGGCTGGAAACACCATATATTTT
TRBV5-1	-	TRBJ1-3	few	CASSLGRDIDTIYF	TGCGCCAGCAGCTTGGGCAGGGATATAGACACCATATATTTT
TRBV6-4	-	TRBJ1-6	-	CASSDSGNSPLHF	TGTGCCAGCAGTGACTCGGGCAATTCACCCCTCCACTTT
TRBV30	-	TRBJ2-1	-	CAWGWGDEQFF	TGTGCCTGGGGGTGGGGGGATGAGCAGTTCTTC
TRBV18	-	TRBJ2-5	-	CASSPLSDQETQYF	TGTGCCAGCTCACCACTGTCAGACCAAGAGACCCAGTACTTC
TRBV18	-	TRBJ2-2	-	CASSEYSGLLATGELFF	TGTGCCAGCTCAGAATACAGCGGGCTCCTGGCGACCGGGGAGCTGTTTTTT
TRBV5-1	-	TRBJ1-4	-	CASSTGTTYEKLFF	TGCGCCAGCAGCACCGGGACAACTTATGAAAAACTGTTTTTT